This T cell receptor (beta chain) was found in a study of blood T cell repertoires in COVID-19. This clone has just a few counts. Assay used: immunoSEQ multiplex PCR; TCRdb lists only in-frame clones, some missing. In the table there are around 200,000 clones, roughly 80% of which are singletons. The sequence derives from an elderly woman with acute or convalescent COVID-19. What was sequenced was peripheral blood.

The CDR3 reads CSVEGQGGVGDTQYF. CDR3 nucleotides: TGCAGCGTTGAGGGACAGGGAGGTGTTGGAGATACGCAGTATTTT. The chain has TRBV29-1 and TRBJ2-3; 9 positions agree with TRBD1. V shed 3 bases, J shed 5 bases, and the junction held 9 bases outside the gene matches. CDR1 is SQVTM, CDR2 ANQGSEA, per germline. CDR3 length: 15 amino acids.